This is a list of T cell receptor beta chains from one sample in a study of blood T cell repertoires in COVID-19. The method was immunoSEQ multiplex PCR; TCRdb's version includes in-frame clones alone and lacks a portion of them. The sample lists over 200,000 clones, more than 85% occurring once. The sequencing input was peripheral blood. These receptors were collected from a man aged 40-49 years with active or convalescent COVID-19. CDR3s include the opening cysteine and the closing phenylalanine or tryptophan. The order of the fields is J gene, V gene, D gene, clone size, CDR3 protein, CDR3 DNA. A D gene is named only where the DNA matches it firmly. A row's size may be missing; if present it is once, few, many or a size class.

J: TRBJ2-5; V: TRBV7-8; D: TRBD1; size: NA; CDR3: CASSFSGQGPRETQYF; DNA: TGTGCCAGCAGCTTTTCGGGACAGGGGCCGAGAGAGACCCAGTACTTC
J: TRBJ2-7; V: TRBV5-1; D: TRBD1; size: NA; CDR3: CASSPDRINEQYF; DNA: TGCGCCAGCAGCCCGGACAGGATCAACGAGCAGTACTTC
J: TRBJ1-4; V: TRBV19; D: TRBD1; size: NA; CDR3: CASGTGRANEKLFF; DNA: TGTGCCAGTGGGACAGGGAGGGCTAATGAAAAACTGTTTTTT
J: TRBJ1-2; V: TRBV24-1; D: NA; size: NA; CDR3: CATSDPGQTYGYTF; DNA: TGTGCCACCAGTGACCCTGGACAGACCTATGGCTACACCTTC
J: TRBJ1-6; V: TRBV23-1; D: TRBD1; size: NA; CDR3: CASKERRGLHNSPLHF; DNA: TGCGCCAGCAAAGAAAGAAGGGGGCTTCATAATTCACCCCTCCACTTT
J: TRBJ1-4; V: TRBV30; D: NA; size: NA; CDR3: CAWSGRAGSTNEKLFF; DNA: TGTGCCTGGAGTGGACGCGCGGGGAGTACTAATGAAAAACTGTTTTTT
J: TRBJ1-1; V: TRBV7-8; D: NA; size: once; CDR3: CASSSLRARDEAFF; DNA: TGTGCCAGCAGCTCCCTTCGGGCGAGGGATGAAGCTTTCTTT
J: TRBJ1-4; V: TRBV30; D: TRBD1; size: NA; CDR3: CAWKGGREKLFF; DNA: TGTGCCTGGAAAGGGGGCAGGGAAAAACTGTTTTTT
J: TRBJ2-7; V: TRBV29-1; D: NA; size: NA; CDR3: CSVGGGADGHYEQYF; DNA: TGCAGCGTTGGAGGAGGGGCGGACGGGCACTACGAGCAGTACTTC
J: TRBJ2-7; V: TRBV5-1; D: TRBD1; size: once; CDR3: CASSQQGGFSYEQYF; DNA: TGCGCCAGCAGCCAACAGGGGGGCTTTTCCTACGAGCAGTACTTC
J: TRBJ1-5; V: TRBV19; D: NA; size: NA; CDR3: CASSIVLQGWGNQPQHF; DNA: TGTGCCAGTAGTATAGTTTTACAGGGTTGGGGCAATCAGCCCCAGCATTTT